The 16 T cell receptor beta chains in this list originate from one sample, sequenced in a study of beta chain features in type 1 diabetes. Sequenced material consisted of expressed TCRB transcripts (all of the isolated RNA was reverse transcribed). Some clones are missing from TCRdb's copy, which holds only in-frame ones; the method was immunoSEQ multiplex PCR. This table holds 15,000 to 20,000 clones, 50% found once. The sequenced sample consisted of stem cell memory CD4+ T cells from blood. These receptors were obtained from a man aged 18-30 years in good health.

There are a few counts of this clone. The chain employs TRBV5-1 and TRBJ2-4; tentative D call: TRBD1 (6 bases). The germline V and J ends were trimmed by 4 bases and 0 bases, with 14 bases remaining between them. CDR3 size: 16 residues. Germline loops: CDR1 SGHRS, CDR2 YFSETQ. CDR3 region: CASSPTGTLAKNIQYF. In DNA, the CDR3 is TGCGCCAGCAGCCCAACAGGGACCCTAGCCAAAAACATTCAGTACTTC. The whole variable domain, remainder taken from reference TRBV5-1 and TRBJ2-4, is KAGVTQTPRYLIKTRGQQVTLSCSPISGHRSVSWYQQTPGQGLQFLFEYFSETQRNKGNFPGRFSGRQFSNSRSEMNVSTLELGDSALYLCASSPTGTLAKNIQYFGAGTRLSVL.

This clone was recorded a few times. The gene calls are TRBV7-2 and TRBJ2-7; 10 positions match TRBD2. Losses at the gene ends were 3 bases for V and 4 bases for J; bases not matched to a gene: 6. The CDR3 is 15 residues long. Per germline, CDR1 SGHTA and CDR2 FQGNSA. The CDR3 DNA sequence: TGTGCCAGCAGCTTCGGAGTAGCGGGAGGATACGAGCAGTACTTC. Translation: CASSFGVAGGYEQYF. Supplemented by reference TRBV7-2 and TRBJ2-7, the full variable domain reads GAGVSQSPSNKVTEKGKDVELRCDPISGHTALYWYRQSLGQGLEFLIYFQGNSAPDKSGLPSDRFSAERTGGSVSTLTIQRTQQEDSAVYLCASSFGVAGGYEQYFGPGTRLTVT.

There are a few counts of this clone. This rearrangement joins TRBV28 to TRBJ2-5; D is perhaps TRBD2 (5 bases). The CDR3 is 13 amino acids. The germline CDR1 and CDR2 sequences are MDHEN and SYDVKM. The V end lost 8 bases, the J end lost 7 bases, and 17 bases lay between the germline ends. This chain's CDR3 is CASAPGEWGTQYF. CDR3 nucleotide sequence: TGTGCCAGCGCCCCTGGGGAGTGGGGGACCCAGTACTTC.

In this sample, this clone turned up a few times. The chain links TRBV23-1 to TRBJ1-3; the D gene is possibly TRBD1 (6 bases). TRBV23-1 is designated an ORF whose function remains uncertain. This CDR3 has 17 amino acids. V was clipped by 0 bases and J by 2 bases, with 14 bases between them. CDR3 nucleotides: TGCGCCAGCAGTCAATCTTGCGGCAGGGGAACTGGAAACACCATATATTTT. Encoded protein: CASSQSCGRGTGNTIYF.

This sequence joins TRBV18 and TRBJ1-2, with TRBD1 as a possible D gene (5 bases). The germline gives CDR1 KGHSH, CDR2 LQKENI. The V end was cut by 0 bases, the J end by 2 bases, with 10 bases between. The CDR3 sequence is 15 residues long. The CDR3 is CASSPPWRGNYGYTF. Written as DNA, the CDR3 is TGTGCCAGCTCACCACCGTGGCGGGGGAACTATGGCTACACCTTC.

This clone was counted between two and nine times. This rearrangement joins TRBV7-9 to TRBJ2-3, with D perhaps matching TRBD1 (5 bases). This CDR3 comprises 15 residues. Per germline, CDR1 SEHNR and CDR2 FQNEAQ (reference sequence). V was clipped by 3 bases and J by 3 bases, with 13 bases between them. In DNA, the CDR3 is TGTGCCAGCAGCTTTTTGGGGCGGTTAACAGATACGCAGTATTTT. Translated: CASSFLGRLTDTQYF.

This clone was recorded a few times. The chain recombines TRBV28 with TRBJ2-2; 7 bases map to TRBD1. This CDR3 has 15 amino acids. The V gene end was trimmed by 6 bases and the J gene end by 2 bases; junction bases not matched to a gene: 6. CDR1 MDHEN and CDR2 SYDVKM come from the germline V gene. CDR3 DNA: TGTGCCAGCAGCCCGGGACAGACAAACACCGGGGAGCTGTTTTTT. It translates to CASSPGQTNTGELFF.

The CDR3 loop reads CASSGQVHYGYTF. CDR3 nucleotide sequence: TGTGCCAGCAGCGGACAGGTTCACTATGGCTACACCTTC. This chain uses TRBV28 with TRBJ1-2; 7 bases align to TRBD1. Germline V gene lookup returns CDR1 MDHEN and CDR2 SYDVKM. This CDR3 region has 13 residues. Losses at the gene ends were 6 bases for V and 3 bases for J; bases not matched to a gene: 4.

The chain employs TRBV7-9 and TRBJ2-7; TRBD2 might be the D (6 bases). CDR3 length equals 15 residues. The V end lost 4 bases, the J end lost 7 bases, and 20 bases lay between the germline ends. CDR1 and CDR2 from the germline V gene are SEHNR and FQNEAQ (reference sequence). The chain's CDR3 is CASSYPGNRAGEQYF. The CDR3 DNA sequence: TGTGCCAGCAGCTATCCAGGGAATCGCGCGGGGGAGCAGTACTTC. The complete variable domain, with remaining parts taken from reference TRBV7-9 and TRBJ2-7, reads DTGVSQNPRHKITKRGQNVTFRCDPISEHNRLYWYRQTLGQGPEFLTYFQNEAQLEKSRLLSDRFSAERPKGSFSTLEIQRTEQGDSAMYLCASSYPGNRAGEQYFGPGTRLTVT.

This clone has just a few counts. This rearrangement joins TRBV5-1 to TRBJ2-3; 7 bases agree with TRBD2. This CDR3 is 16 amino acids long. The V segment lost 6 bases and the J segment 2 bases; nucleotides outside the gene matches: 12. Germline assignment: CDR1 SGHRS and CDR2 YFSETQ. CDR3 bases: TGCGCCAGCAAAAGGGAAGGGCGGGGGACCACAGATACGCAGTATTTT. As protein: CASKREGRGTTDTQYF.

The CDR3 DNA follows: TGTGCCAGCAGTTACGGGCAGCTCCAAGAGACCCAGTACTTC. Encoded protein: CASSYGQLQETQYF. The V and J genes are TRBV6-5 and TRBJ2-5; D not certain. The CDR3 consists of 14 residues. The V end was cut by 2 bases, the J end by 1 base, with 8 bases between. Germline assignment: CDR1 MNHEY and CDR2 SVGAGI.

The table lists this clone with a few counts. The rearrangement uses TRBV28 and TRBJ2-7, with D uncertain. Deletions cut 6 bases from V and 0 bases from J, with 9 bases between. CDR1 is MDHEN, CDR2 SYDVKM, per germline. CDR3 length: 13 amino acids. The CDR3: CASRVGLSYEQYF. The CDR3 DNA reads as TGTGCCAGCAGGGTTGGCCTCTCCTACGAGCAGTACTTC. Variable domain in full (rest from reference TRBV28 and TRBJ2-7): DVKVTQSSRYLVKRTGEKVFLECVQDMDHENMFWYRQDPGLGLRLIYFSYDVKMKEKGDIPEGYSVSREKKERFSLILESASTNQTSMYLCASRVGLSYEQYFGPGTRLTVT.

This chain joins TRBV29-1 and TRBJ2-5; 7 nucleotides match TRBD2. Germline V lookup: CDR1 SQVTM, CDR2 ANQGSEA. The CDR3 contains 14 residues. V shed 3 bases and J 5 bases; nucleotides not matched to a gene: 9. The CDR3 nucleotides are TGCAGCGTTGATTCGGTGGGGGGGTGGGAGACCCAGTACTTC. Its translation: CSVDSVGGWETQYF. The complete variable domain, with remaining parts taken from reference TRBV29-1 and TRBJ2-5, reads SAVISQKPSRDICQRGTSLTIQCQVDSQVTMMFWYRQQPGQSLTLIATANQGSEATYESGFVIDKFPISRPNLTFSTLTVSNMSPEDSSIYLCSVDSVGGWETQYFGPGTRLLVL.

CDR3 protein: CASRLGTSGPRGNEQFF. CDR3 DNA: TGCGCCAGCAGACTAGGGACTAGCGGGCCCCGGGGCAATGAGCAGTTCTTC. The J gene is TRBJ2-1, the V gene TRBV5-1; 12 bases map to TRBD2. V shed 5 bases, J shed 6 bases, and the junction held 12 bases outside the gene matches. Germline CDR1 and CDR2: SGHRS and YFSETQ. CDR3 size: 17 residues.

The rearrangement links TRBV16 to TRBJ2-7; 14 bases are a match to TRBD2. The CDR3 runs to 14 residues. Germline loops: CDR1 KGHSY, CDR2 FQNENV. The junction had 2 bases not matched to a gene; V was cut back by 4 bases and J by 6 bases. The CDR3 loop is CASSPTSGRAEQYF. In DNA, the CDR3 is TGTGCCAGCAGCCCGACTAGCGGGAGGGCCGAGCAGTACTTC.

The sample holds a few counts of this clone. The CDR3 loop reads CASSPLAGRANTGELFF. The CDR3 region has the DNA TGTGCCAGCTCACCCCTCGCGGGCCGCGCGAACACCGGGGAGCTGTTTTTT. This chain links TRBV18 with TRBJ2-2; tentatively, D is TRBD2 (5 bases). Trimming took off 3 bases at V and 0 bases at J, with 14 bases between the two ends. There are 17 residues in the CDR3. Germline V CDR1 and CDR2: KGHSH, LQKENI.